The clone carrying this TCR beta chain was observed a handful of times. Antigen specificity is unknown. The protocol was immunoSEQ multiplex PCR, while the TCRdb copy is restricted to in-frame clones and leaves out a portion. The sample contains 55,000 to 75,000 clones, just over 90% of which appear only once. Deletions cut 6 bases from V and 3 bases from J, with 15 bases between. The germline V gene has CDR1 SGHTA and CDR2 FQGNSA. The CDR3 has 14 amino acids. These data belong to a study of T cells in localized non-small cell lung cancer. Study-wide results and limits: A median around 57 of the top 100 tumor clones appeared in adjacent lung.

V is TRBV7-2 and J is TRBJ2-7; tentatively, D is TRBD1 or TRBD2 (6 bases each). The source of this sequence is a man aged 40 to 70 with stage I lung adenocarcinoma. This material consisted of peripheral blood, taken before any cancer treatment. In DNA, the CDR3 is TGTGCCAGCAGAAGGGGGGATATCGTCTACGAGCAGTACTTC. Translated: CASRRGDIVYEQYF.